This T cell receptor (beta chain) was documented in a study of blood T cell repertoires in COVID-19. From germline, CDR1 is GTSNPN and CDR2 SVGIG (reference sequence). This CDR3 has 13 residues. V was clipped by 7 bases and J by 6 bases; unmatched bases: 8. TCRdb's copy holds only in-frame clones and misses some; the assay was immunoSEQ multiplex PCR. The sample yields 350,000 to 450,000 clones, approximately 90% seen once. The rearrangement joins TRBV30 to TRBJ1-5; the match to TRBD1 covers 8 bases. The receptor was isolated from a woman aged 40 to 50 who had been exposed to COVID-19. The sequenced sample consisted of PBMCs or T cells enriched from blood (not recorded which). The CDR3 sequence is CAFIRGLRQPQHF. The CDR3 region has the DNA TGTGCCTTTATCAGGGGGCTTCGTCAGCCCCAGCATTTT.